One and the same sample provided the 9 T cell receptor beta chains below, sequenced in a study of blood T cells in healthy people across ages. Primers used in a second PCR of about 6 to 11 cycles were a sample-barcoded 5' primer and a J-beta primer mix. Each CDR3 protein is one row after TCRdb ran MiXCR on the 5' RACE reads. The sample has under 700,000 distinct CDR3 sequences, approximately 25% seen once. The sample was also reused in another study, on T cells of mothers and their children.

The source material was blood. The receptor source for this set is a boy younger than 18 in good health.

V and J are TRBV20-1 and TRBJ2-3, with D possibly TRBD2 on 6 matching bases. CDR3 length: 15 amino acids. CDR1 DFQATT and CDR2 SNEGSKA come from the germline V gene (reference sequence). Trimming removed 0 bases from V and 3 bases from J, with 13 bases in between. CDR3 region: CSARDPGLPTDTQYF. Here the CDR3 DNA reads TGCAGTGCTAGAGATCCGGGACTGCCTACAGATACGCAGTATTTT.

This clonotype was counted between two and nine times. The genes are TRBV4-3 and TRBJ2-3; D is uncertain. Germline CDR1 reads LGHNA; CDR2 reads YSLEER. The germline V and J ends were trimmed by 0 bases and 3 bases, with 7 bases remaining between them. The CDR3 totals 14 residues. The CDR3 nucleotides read TGCGCCAGCAGCCAAGATTTAGGGACAGATACGCAGTATTTT. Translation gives CASSQDLGTDTQYF.

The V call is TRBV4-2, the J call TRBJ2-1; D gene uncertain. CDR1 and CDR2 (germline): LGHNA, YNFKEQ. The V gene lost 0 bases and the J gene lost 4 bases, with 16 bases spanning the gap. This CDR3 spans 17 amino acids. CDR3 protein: CASSQDFKATPYNEQFF. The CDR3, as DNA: TGTGCCAGCAGCCAAGATTTCAAAGCGACCCCTTACAATGAGCAGTTCTTC.

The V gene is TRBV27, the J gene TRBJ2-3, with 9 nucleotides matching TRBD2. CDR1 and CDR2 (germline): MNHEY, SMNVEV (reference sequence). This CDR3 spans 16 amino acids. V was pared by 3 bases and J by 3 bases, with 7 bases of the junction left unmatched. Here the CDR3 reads CASSLASGGLTDTQYF. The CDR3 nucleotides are TGTGCCAGCAGTTTGGCAAGCGGGGGGTTAACAGATACGCAGTATTTT.

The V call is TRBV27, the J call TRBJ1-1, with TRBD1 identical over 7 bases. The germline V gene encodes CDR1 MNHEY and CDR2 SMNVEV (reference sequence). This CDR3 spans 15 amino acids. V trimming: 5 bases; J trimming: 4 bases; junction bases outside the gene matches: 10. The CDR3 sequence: CASSPRTGVRTEAFF. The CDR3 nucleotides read TGTGCCAGCAGTCCGCGAACAGGGGTTCGCACTGAAGCTTTCTTT.

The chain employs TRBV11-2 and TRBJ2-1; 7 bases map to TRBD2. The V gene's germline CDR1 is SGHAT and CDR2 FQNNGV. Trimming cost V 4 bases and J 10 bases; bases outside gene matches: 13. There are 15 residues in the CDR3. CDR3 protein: CASSSGWEGLEEQFF. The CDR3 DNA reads TGTGCCAGCAGCTCAGGGTGGGAGGGCCTGGAGGAGCAGTTCTTC. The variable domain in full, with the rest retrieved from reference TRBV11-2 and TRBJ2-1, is EAGVAQSPRYKIIEKRQSVAFWCNPISGHATLYWYQQILGQGPKLLIQFQNNGVVDDSQLPKDRFSAERLKGVDSTLKIQPAKLEDSAVYLCASSSGWEGLEEQFFGPGTRLTVL.

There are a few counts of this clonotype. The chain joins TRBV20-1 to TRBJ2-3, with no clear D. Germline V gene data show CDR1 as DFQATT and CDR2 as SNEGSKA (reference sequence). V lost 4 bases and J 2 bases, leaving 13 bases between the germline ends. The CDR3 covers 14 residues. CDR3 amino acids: CSAKVGRNTDTQYF. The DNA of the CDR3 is TGCAGTGCTAAGGTCGGACGAAACACAGATACGCAGTATTTT.

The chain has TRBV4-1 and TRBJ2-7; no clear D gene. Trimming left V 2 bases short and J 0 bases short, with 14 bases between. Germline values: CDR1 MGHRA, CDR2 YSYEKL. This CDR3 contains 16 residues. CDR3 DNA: TGCGCCAGCAGCCAAATATTGGCCGTCAGCTCCTACGAGCAGTACTTC. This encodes CASSQILAVSSYEQYF.

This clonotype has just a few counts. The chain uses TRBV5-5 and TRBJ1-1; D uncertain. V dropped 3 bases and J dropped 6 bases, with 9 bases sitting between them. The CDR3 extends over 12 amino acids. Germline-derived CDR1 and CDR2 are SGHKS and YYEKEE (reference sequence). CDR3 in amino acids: CASSSNNPEAFF. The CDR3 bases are TGTGCCAGCAGCTCAAATAATCCTGAAGCTTTCTTT.